The 6 T cell receptor beta chains below come from one sample, sequenced in a study of cytomegalovirus exposure and HLA in healthy donors. PCR amplification relied on 60 Vbeta primers (plus 13 Jbeta primers). Clones were read by immunoSEQ multiplex PCR, and TCRdb kept only the in-frame ones, dropping some. Found here are roughly 200,000 clones, 65% to 85% of them singletons; the top ten hold roughly 3%. The specimen was PBMCs. Every receptor here comes from a female donor in good health and CMV-seronegative.

This clone was observed a handful of times. V usage is TRBV15 and J usage is TRBJ1-5, with TRBD1 matching 10 bases. Germline lookup yields CDR1 LNHNV and CDR2 YYDKDF (reference sequence). CDR3 size: 15 residues. The junction had 4 bases not matched to a gene; V was cut back by 1 base and J by 7 bases. The CDR3 loop reads CATSRVGQGSQPQHF. The CDR3 DNA follows: TGTGCCACCAGCAGAGTGGGACAGGGGAGCCAGCCCCAGCATTTT.

This sequence joins TRBV27 and TRBJ2-1, with 10 bases identical to TRBD2. The CDR3 is 16 amino acids. V gave up 5 bases and J gave up 5 bases; unmatched junction bases: 9. Per germline, CDR1 MNHEY and CDR2 SMNVEV (reference sequence). The CDR3 DNA sequence: TGTGCCAGCAGTGCTGAGGGGACTAGCGCGGACAATGAGCAGTTCTTC. Amino acids: CASSAEGTSADNEQFF.

The J gene is TRBJ2-3, the V gene TRBV5-1; 13 bases fit TRBD2. The V and J ends lost 3 bases and 5 bases, in that order; junction bases with no gene match: 6. This CDR3 is 16 amino acids long. From germline, CDR1 is SGHRS and CDR2 YFSETQ. CDR3 in DNA: TGCGCCAGCAGCTCAACGTGGACTAGCGGGAGAGATACGCAGTATTTT. Its protein is CASSSTWTSGRDTQYF.

The chain carries TRBV7-6 and TRBJ2-5; 7 bases are a match to TRBD2. From germline, CDR1 is SGHVS and CDR2 FNYEAQ. The CDR3 has 17 residues. The V segment lost 0 bases and the J segment 2 bases; nucleotides outside the gene matches: 9. CDR3 in amino acids: CASSLARASGSQETQYF. The CDR3, as DNA: TGTGCCAGCAGCTTAGCGCGGGCTAGCGGATCTCAAGAGACCCAGTACTTC.

Note on this clone: Its ends do not fully match the called genes, so a read error is possible. This chain links TRBV7-7 with TRBJ2-7; D is perhaps TRBD2 (6 bases). The length of the CDR3 is 13 residues. Per germline, CDR1 SSHAT and CDR2 FNYEAQ (reference sequence). The CDR3 DNA sequence: TGTGCTAGCAGCCCGGACTACTCCTACGAGCAGTACTTC. It specifies CASSPDYSYEQYF.

CDR3: CASSQRTGRNTEAFF. CDR3 DNA: TGTGCCAGCAGCCAAAGGACAGGCAGGAACACTGAAGCTTTCTTT. V and J are TRBV27 and TRBJ1-1, with 7 nucleotides matching TRBD1. This CDR3 region has 15 residues. Germline CDR1 MNHEY, CDR2 SMNVEV (reference sequence). Unmatched junction bases numbered 8, after V lost 6 bases and J lost 1 base.